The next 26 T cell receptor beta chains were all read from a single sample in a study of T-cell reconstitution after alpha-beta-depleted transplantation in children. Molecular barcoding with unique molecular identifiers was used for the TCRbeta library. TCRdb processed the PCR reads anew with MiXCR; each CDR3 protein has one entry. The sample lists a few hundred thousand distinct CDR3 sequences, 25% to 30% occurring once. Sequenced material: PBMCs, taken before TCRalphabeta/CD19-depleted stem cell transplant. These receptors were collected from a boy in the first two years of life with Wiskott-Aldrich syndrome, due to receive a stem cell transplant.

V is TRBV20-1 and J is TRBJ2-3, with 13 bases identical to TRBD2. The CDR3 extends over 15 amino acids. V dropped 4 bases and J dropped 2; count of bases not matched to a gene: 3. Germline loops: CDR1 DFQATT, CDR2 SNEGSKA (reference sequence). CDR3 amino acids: CSAKGLAGPTDTQYF. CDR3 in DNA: TGCAGTGCTAAGGGACTAGCGGGGCCCACAGATACGCAGTATTTT.

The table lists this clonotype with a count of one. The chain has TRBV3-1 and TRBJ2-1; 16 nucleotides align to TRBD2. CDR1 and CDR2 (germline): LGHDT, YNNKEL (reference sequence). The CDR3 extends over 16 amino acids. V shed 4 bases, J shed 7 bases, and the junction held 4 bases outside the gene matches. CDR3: CASSRGTSGRVNEQFF. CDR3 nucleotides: TGTGCCAGCAGCCGTGGGACTAGCGGGAGGGTTAATGAGCAGTTCTTC.

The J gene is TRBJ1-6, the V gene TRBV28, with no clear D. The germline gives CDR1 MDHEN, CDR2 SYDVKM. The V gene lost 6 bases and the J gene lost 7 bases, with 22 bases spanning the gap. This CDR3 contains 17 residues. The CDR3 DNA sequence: TGTGCCAGCAGGATAATTTTGATGGCCAGATCGAATTCACCCCTCCACTTT. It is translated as CASRIILMARSNSPLHF.

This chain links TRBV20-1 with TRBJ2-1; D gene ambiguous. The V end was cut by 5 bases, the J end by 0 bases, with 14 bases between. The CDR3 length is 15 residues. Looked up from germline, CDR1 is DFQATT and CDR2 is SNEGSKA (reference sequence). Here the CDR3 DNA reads TGCAGTGCTCTAGGCGGACCTAGCTCCTACAATGAGCAGTTCTTC. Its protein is CSALGGPSSYNEQFF.

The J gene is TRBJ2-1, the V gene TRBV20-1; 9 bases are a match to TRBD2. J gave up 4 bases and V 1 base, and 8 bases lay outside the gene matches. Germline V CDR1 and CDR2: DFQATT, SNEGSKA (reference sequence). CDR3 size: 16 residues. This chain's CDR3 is CSARVFLAGRYNEQFF. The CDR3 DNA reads TGCAGTGCTAGAGTCTTCCTAGCGGGAAGGTACAATGAGCAGTTCTTC.

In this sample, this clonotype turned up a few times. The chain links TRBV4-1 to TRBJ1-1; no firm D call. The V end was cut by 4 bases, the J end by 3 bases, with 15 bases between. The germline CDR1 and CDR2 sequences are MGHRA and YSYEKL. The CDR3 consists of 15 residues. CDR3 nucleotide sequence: TGCGCCAGCAGCCCCCCAAATCAGGTTTACACTGAAGCTTTCTTT. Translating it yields CASSPPNQVYTEAFF.

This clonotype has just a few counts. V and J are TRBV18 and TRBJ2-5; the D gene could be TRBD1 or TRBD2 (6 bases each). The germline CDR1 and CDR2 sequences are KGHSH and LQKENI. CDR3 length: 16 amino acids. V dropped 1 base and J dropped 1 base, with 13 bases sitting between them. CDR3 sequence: CASSPRWGASQETQYF. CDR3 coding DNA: TGTGCCAGCTCACCACGGTGGGGGGCCAGCCAAGAGACCCAGTACTTC.

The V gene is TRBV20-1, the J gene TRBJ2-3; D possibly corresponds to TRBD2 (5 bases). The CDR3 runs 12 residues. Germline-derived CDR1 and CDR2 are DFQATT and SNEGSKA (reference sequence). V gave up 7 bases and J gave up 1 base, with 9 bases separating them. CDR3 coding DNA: TGCAGTGTAGGGAGACGCACAGATACGCAGTATTTT. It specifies CSVGRRTDTQYF.

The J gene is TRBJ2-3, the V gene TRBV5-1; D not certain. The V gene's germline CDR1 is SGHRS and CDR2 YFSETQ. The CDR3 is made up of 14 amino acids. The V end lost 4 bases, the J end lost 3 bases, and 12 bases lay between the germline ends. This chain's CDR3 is CASSTGPPTDTQYF. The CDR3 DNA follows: TGCGCCAGCAGCACCGGTCCTCCTACAGATACGCAGTATTTT.

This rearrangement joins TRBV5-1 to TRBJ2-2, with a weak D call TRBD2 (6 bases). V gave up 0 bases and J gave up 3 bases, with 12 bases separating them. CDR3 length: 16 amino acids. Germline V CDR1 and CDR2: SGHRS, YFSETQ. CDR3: CASSLVGGTDTGELFF. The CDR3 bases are TGCGCCAGCAGCTTGGTCGGCGGGACGGACACCGGGGAGCTGTTTTTT.

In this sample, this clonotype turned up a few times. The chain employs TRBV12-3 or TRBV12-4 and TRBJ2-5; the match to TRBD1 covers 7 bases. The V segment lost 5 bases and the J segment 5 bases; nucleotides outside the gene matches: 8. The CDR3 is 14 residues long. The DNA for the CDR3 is TGTGCCAGCAGTATTAAACAGGGGCTGGAGACCCAGTACTTC. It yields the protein CASSIKQGLETQYF.

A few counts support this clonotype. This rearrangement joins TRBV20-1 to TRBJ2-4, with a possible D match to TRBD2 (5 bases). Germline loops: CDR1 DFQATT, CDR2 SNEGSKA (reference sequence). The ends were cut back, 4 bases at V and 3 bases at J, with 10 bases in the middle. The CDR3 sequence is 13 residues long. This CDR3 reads CSAISGNKNIQYF. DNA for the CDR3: TGCAGTGCTATCTCCGGGAACAAAAACATTCAGTACTTC.

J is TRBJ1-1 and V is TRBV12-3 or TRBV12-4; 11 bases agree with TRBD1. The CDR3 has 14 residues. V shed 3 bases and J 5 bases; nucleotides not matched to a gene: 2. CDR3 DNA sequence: TGTGCCAGCAGTTTGGACAGGGGGCTAACTGAAGCTTTCTTT. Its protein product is CASSLDRGLTEAFF.

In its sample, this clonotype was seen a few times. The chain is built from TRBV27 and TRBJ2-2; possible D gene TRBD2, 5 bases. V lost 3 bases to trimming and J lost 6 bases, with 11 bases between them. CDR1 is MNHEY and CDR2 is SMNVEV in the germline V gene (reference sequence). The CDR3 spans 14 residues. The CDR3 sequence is CASSFVGVAGELFF. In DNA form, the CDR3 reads TGTGCCAGCAGTTTCGTGGGAGTGGCCGGGGAGCTGTTTTTT.

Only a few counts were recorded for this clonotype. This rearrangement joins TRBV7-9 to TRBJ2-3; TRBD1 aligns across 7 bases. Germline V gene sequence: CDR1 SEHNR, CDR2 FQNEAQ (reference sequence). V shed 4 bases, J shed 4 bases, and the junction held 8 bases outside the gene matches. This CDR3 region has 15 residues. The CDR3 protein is CASSSRQGGPDTQYF. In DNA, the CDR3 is TGTGCCAGCAGCTCCCGACAGGGTGGGCCAGATACGCAGTATTTT.

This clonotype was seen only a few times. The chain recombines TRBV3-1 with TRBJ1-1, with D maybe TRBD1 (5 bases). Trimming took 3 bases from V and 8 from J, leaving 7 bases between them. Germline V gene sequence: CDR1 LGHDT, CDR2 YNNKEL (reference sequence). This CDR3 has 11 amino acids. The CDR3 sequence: CASSQRGEAFF. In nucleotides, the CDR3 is TGTGCCAGCAGCCAGCGGGGGGAAGCTTTCTTT.

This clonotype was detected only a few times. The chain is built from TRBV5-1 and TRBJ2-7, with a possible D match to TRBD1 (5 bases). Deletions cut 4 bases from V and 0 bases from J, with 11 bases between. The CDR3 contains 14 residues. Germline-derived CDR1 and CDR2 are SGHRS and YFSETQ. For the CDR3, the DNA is TGCGCCAGCAGCCCCAGGGCCGGCTCCTACGAGCAGTACTTC. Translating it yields CASSPRAGSYEQYF. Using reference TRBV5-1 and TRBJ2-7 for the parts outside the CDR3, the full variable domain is KAGVTQTPRYLIKTRGQQVTLSCSPISGHRSVSWYQQTPGQGLQFLFEYFSETQRNKGNFPGRFSGRQFSNSRSEMNVSTLELGDSALYLCASSPRAGSYEQYFGPGTRLTVT.

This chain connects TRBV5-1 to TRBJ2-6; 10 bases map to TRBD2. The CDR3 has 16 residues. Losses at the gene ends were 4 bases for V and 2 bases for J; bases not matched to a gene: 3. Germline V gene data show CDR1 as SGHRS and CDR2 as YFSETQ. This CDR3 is CASSSGRATGANVLTF. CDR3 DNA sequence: TGCGCCAGCAGCAGCGGGAGGGCCACTGGGGCCAACGTCCTGACTTTC.

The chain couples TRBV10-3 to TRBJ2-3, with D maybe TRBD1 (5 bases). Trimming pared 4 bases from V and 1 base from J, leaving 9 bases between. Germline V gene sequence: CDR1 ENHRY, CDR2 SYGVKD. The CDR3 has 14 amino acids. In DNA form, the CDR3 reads TGTGCCATCAGTGCAGGGCCCGGCACAGATACGCAGTATTTT. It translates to CAISAGPGTDTQYF.

The CDR3 region has the DNA TGTGCCAGCTCACCGAACGGCCCGAACACCGGGGAGCTGTTTTTT. Encoded protein: CASSPNGPNTGELFF. J is TRBJ2-2 and V is TRBV18; D not resolved. The CDR3 is 15 residues long. Germline CDR1 KGHSH, CDR2 LQKENI. With 3 bases removed from V and 0 bases from J, the gap between germline ends came to 8 bases.

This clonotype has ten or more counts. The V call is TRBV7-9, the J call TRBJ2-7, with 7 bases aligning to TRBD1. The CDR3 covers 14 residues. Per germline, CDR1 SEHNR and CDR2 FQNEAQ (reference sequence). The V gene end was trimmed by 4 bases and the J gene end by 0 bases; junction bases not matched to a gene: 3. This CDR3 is CASSSDRSSYEQYF. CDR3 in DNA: TGTGCCAGCAGCTCGGACAGGAGCTCCTACGAGCAGTACTTC.

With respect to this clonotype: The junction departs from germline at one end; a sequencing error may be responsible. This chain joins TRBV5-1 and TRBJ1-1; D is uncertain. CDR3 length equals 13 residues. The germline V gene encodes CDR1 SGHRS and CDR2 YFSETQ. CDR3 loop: CASSLGLSADAFF. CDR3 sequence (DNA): TGCGCCAGCAGCTTGGGTCTATCGGCTGACGCTTTCTTT.

The CDR3 region has the DNA TGTGCCAGCAGCCAACGACAGGGGATATTCGGCGAGCAGTACTTC. This sequence encodes CASSQRQGIFGEQYF. The chain employs TRBV14 and TRBJ2-7; 8 positions match TRBD1. The CDR3 is 15 amino acids. After removal of 2 bases from V and 6 bases from J, the junction contained 9 bases not matched to a gene. Looked up from germline, CDR1 is SGHDN and CDR2 is FVKESK.

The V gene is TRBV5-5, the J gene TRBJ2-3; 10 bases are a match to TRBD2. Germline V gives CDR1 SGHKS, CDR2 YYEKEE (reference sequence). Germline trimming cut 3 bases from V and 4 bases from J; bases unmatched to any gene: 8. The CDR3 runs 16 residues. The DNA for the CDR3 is TGTGCCAGCAGCTCGCCTAGCGGGAGTATCGCAGATACGCAGTATTTT. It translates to CASSSPSGSIADTQYF.

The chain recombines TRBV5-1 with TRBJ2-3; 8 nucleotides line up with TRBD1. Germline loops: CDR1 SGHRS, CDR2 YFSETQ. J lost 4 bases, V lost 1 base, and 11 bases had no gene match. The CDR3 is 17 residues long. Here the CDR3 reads CASSLLLCRGLADTQYF. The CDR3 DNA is TGCGCCAGCAGCTTGTTACTGTGCAGGGGGCTGGCAGATACGCAGTATTTT.

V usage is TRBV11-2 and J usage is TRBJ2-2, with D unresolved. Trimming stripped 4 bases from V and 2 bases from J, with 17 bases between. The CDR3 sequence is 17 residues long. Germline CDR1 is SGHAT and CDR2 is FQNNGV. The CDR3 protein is CASSSPPPQFNTGELFF. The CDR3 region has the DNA TGTGCCAGCAGCTCCCCGCCCCCACAATTTAACACCGGGGAGCTGTTTTTT.